One T cell receptor beta chain is described in this entry. Between the trimmed V and J ends, which lost 3 bases and 6 bases, there was a span of 12 bases. This CDR3 comprises 14 residues. Germline assignment: CDR1 KGHSH and CDR2 LQKENI. Authors' analysis steps: Amplifying reference gene primers gave estimates of nucleated cell counts. Sequencing used immunoSEQ multiplex PCR; TCRdb keeps in-frame clones, though not all of them. Clone size and the V and J calls come from that table; the DNA yielded D and trimming. The sample consists of roughly 34,000 clones, 70% to 80% of them appearing once. This entry is derived from a study of blood T cell repertoires in COVID-19. Across the study: Sites in the United States, Italy and Spain provided acute and convalescent COVID-19 samples. PBMCs, B-cell-depleted T cells, or T cells provided the cDNA or gDNA that made up the material.

The V gene is TRBV18, the J gene TRBJ1-5; D perhaps matches TRBD1 (6 bases). This TCR came from an older man with acute or convalescent COVID-19. The sequencing sample was made of peripheral blood. In DNA, the CDR3 is TGTGCCAGCTCACCCGACAGGAACCGTCAGCCCCAGCATTTT. This encodes CASSPDRNRQPQHF.